This T cell receptor (beta chain) stems from a study of T cell responses to AZD1222 COVID-19 vaccine. Method: immunoSEQ multiplex PCR; TCRdb's copy keeps in-frame clones and lacks some. The sample comprises 150,000 to 200,000 clones, 85% to 90% of which are singletons, and about 6.9% rests with the top ten. The CDR3 extends over 15 amino acids. The ends were cut back, 5 bases at V and 4 bases at J, with 20 bases in the middle. The germline gives CDR1 SQVTM, CDR2 ANQGSEA. On this clone itself: The antigen is undetermined.

Study-wide findings and caveats: Repertoire samples came only from after the peak T cell response.

This receptor was obtained from an adult in good health. The sample here was peripheral blood, taken on day 0 of AZD1222 vaccination. The chain has TRBV29-1 and TRBJ2-5; TRBD1 might be the D (5 bases). CDR3 sequence (DNA): TGCAGCGTTAAGGTCTCTGGGCTCGACAGAGAGACCCAGTACTTC. Its protein product is CSVKVSGLDRETQYF.